Presented here are 28 T cell receptor beta chains from one specimen sequenced in a study of shared T cell receptors in the human thymus. Profiling relied on immunoSEQ multiplex PCR, and the TCRdb table lists in-frame clones only, not all of them. The table records some 700,000 clones, more than 75% of them present only once. The data were also submitted as part of a second study, on human thymus T cells.

Specimen: thymocytes. Receptors were obtained from a boy in the first two years of life with a congenital heart defect.

J is TRBJ2-1 and V is TRBV4-3; 12 nucleotides align to TRBD2. Germline CDR1 is LGHNA and CDR2 is YSLEER. The CDR3 runs 20 residues. Trimming took 4 bases from V and 3 from J; bases not matched to a gene: 16. CDR3 protein: CASSPGSSGRAGDGYNEQFF. The DNA for the CDR3 is TGCGCCAGCAGCCCGGGATCTAGCGGGAGGGCCGGAGATGGCTACAATGAGCAGTTCTTC.

This clone appeared a few times. This chain links TRBV30 with TRBJ2-5; TRBD1 is a possible D gene (6 bases). Germline lookup yields CDR1 GTSNPN and CDR2 SVGIG (reference sequence). Trimming stripped 0 bases from V and 5 bases from J, with 10 bases between. CDR3 length: 13 amino acids. In DNA, the CDR3 is TGTGCCTGGAGTGTTCCCCAGGGGGAGACCCAGTACTTC. Protein: CAWSVPQGETQYF.

This chain uses TRBV9 with TRBJ2-3; D not resolved. The CDR3 has 15 residues. Germline CDR1 SGDLS, CDR2 YYNGEE. V lost 3 bases and J lost 3, with 14 bases in between. The DNA of the CDR3 is TGTGCCAGCAGCGATTCCCTGGAGATTACAGATACGCAGTATTTT. It yields the protein CASSDSLEITDTQYF.

This rearrangement joins TRBV14 to TRBJ2-7; TRBD2 matches at 13 bases. The CDR3 totals 17 residues. Losses at the gene ends were 0 bases for V and 1 base for J; bases not matched to a gene: 3. The V gene's germline CDR1 is SGHDN and CDR2 FVKESK. As DNA, the CDR3 is TGTGCCAGCAGCCAAGAACGGGGACTAGCGGGATCCTACGAGCAGTACTTC. As protein: CASSQERGLAGSYEQYF.

The chain links TRBV4-1 to TRBJ2-2; 13 positions agree with TRBD2. The trim removed 0 bases at V and 8 bases at J, leaving 9 bases unmatched. CDR3 size: 18 residues. Germline CDR1 reads MGHRA; CDR2 reads YSYEKL. This chain's CDR3 is CASSQDPTSGRASGELFF. CDR3 sequence (DNA): TGCGCCAGCAGCCAAGATCCTACTAGCGGGAGGGCCAGTGGGGAGCTGTTTTTT.

The rearrangement links TRBV6-5 to TRBJ2-7; D is unclear. The CDR3 contains 14 residues. The V end was cut by 7 bases, the J end by 2 bases, with 15 bases between. Germline values: CDR1 MNHEY, CDR2 SVGAGI. In nucleotides, the CDR3 is TGTGCCAGCACCAACGAGGAGCCTCCCTACGAGCAGTACTTC. Translated, it gives CASTNEEPPYEQYF.

The genes are TRBV28 and TRBJ2-1, with 14 bases aligning to TRBD2. Trimming at V came to 7 bases and at J to 7 bases, leaving 15 bases not matched to a gene. CDR1 and CDR2 (germline): MDHEN, SYDVKM. CDR3 length equals 18 residues. The CDR3 DNA sequence: TGTGCCAGCACCCCCCGTACCGGGACTAGCGGGAGCAAAAATGAGCAGTTCTTC. This encodes CASTPRTGTSGSKNEQFF.

The gene calls are TRBV5-4 and TRBJ1-6, with D maybe TRBD1 (6 bases). Per the germline V gene, CDR1 is SGHNT and CDR2 is YYREEE (reference sequence). The CDR3 is 13 residues long. V shed 4 bases and J shed 9 bases, with 11 bases lying between them. CDR3 amino acids: CASSQGFPSPLHF. The CDR3 DNA reads TGTGCCAGCAGCCAGGGGTTCCCTTCACCCCTCCACTTT.

V and J are TRBV4-2 and TRBJ2-7; TRBD1 aligns across 11 bases. Germline CDR1 is LGHNA and CDR2 is YNFKEQ. J lost 3 bases, V lost 2 bases, and 9 bases had no gene match. The CDR3 loop spans 17 amino acids. CDR3 residues: CASSQRGTGGSYYEQYF. In nucleotides, the CDR3 is TGTGCCAGCAGCCAACGCGGGACAGGGGGATCATACTACGAGCAGTACTTC.

The chain has TRBV7-6 and TRBJ2-7, with TRBD1 identical over 9 bases. The germline CDR1 and CDR2 sequences are SGHVS and FNYEAQ. This CDR3 has 15 amino acids. V gave up 5 bases and J gave up 6 bases; unmatched junction bases: 11. The chain's CDR3 is CASSTRQGGASEQYF. Written as DNA, the CDR3 is TGTGCCAGCAGCACCAGACAGGGGGGAGCCTCCGAGCAGTACTTC.

The CDR3 loop is CASSLEPTGGGTDTQYF. The CDR3 bases are TGTGCCAGCAGCTTGGAACCGACAGGGGGCGGCACAGATACGCAGTATTTT. The V and J genes are TRBV5-4 and TRBJ2-3, with 10 bases matching TRBD1. This CDR3 has 17 residues. V dropped 0 bases and J dropped 1; count of bases not matched to a gene: 5. Germline-derived CDR1 and CDR2 are SGHNT and YYREEE (reference sequence).

The chain is built from TRBV7-6 and TRBJ2-1; D gene uncertain. CDR3 length: 11 residues. In germline, CDR1 is SGHVS, CDR2 FNYEAQ. Deletions cut 1 base from V and 13 bases from J, with 8 bases between. This CDR3 reads CASSLGPRQFF. The DNA of the CDR3 is TGTGCCAGCAGCTTAGGGCCTCGACAGTTCTTC.

The rearrangement uses TRBV5-4 and TRBJ2-7; 8 nucleotides line up with TRBD2. The trim removed 2 bases at V and 3 bases at J, leaving 10 bases unmatched. Germline V gives CDR1 SGHNT, CDR2 YYREEE (reference sequence). The CDR3 has 16 residues. For the CDR3, the DNA is TGTGCCAGCAGCTTAAGACCGGGGGGGGCGGTCTACGAGCAGTACTTC. Its protein product is CASSLRPGGAVYEQYF. Full variable domain (missing parts from reference TRBV5-4 and TRBJ2-7): ETGVTQSPTHLIKTRGQQVTLRCSSQSGHNTVSWYQQALGQGPQFIFQYYREEENGRGNFPPRFSGLQFPNYSSELNVNALELDDSALYLCASSLRPGGAVYEQYFGPGTRLTVT.

This clone was seen just once. J is TRBJ2-3 and V is TRBV5-6; no definite D call. The germline gives CDR1 SGHDT, CDR2 YYEEEE. Trimming shortened V by 0 bases and J by 0 bases, and 11 bases separated the two germline ends. The CDR3 covers 16 residues. CDR3 in amino acids: CASSLVIRPSTDTQYF. Here the CDR3 DNA reads TGTGCCAGCAGCTTGGTAATCAGGCCTAGCACAGATACGCAGTATTTT.

V usage is TRBV13 and J usage is TRBJ2-3; TRBD2 matches at 8 bases. J lost 2 bases, V lost 4 bases, and 5 bases had no gene match. The germline gives CDR1 PRHDT, CDR2 FYEKMQ (reference sequence). The CDR3 is 15 residues long. DNA of the CDR3: TGTGCCAGCAGCTCGCTAGCGGGTTTCACAGATACGCAGTATTTT. The encoded protein is CASSSLAGFTDTQYF.

The chain carries TRBV11-2 and TRBJ2-2, with 7 nucleotides matching TRBD1. Trimming took 6 bases from V and 0 from J; bases not matched to a gene: 7. The CDR3 length is 16 residues. Germline V gene data show CDR1 as SGHAT and CDR2 as FQNNGV. CDR3 sequence (DNA): TGTGCCAGCAGATCCGGGACAGAATCGAACACCGGGGAGCTGTTTTTT. It translates to CASRSGTESNTGELFF.

CDR3 amino acids: CASSFRQYEQYF. DNA for the CDR3: TGTGCCAGCAGCTTCCGACAGTACGAGCAGTACTTC. The chain carries TRBV11-3 and TRBJ2-7; possible D gene TRBD1, 5 bases. The CDR3 totals 12 residues. Germline V lookup: CDR1 SGHNT, CDR2 YENEEA. V lost 3 bases and J lost 4, with 7 bases in between.

This sequence joins TRBV4-2 and TRBJ2-7; 7 nucleotides line up with TRBD2. Losses at the gene ends were 4 bases for V and 4 bases for J; bases not matched to a gene: 16. Germline V gene data show CDR1 as LGHNA and CDR2 as YNFKEQ. There are 17 residues in the CDR3. CDR3 residues: CASSPSSKRDGRYEQYF. The CDR3 nucleotides are TGTGCCAGCAGCCCAAGTTCGAAGCGGGATGGGAGGTACGAGCAGTACTTC.

This rearrangement joins TRBV5-4 to TRBJ2-5, with TRBD1 matching over 8 bases. CDR3 length: 14 residues. Losses at the gene ends were 4 bases for V and 3 bases for J; bases not matched to a gene: 5. Germline CDR1 is SGHNT and CDR2 is YYREEE (reference sequence). The CDR3, as DNA: TGTGCCAGCAGCGACAGACAGGGGAAAGAGACCCAGTACTTC. Residues: CASSDRQGKETQYF.

This rearrangement joins TRBV6-4 to TRBJ2-7; tentative D call: TRBD2 (5 bases). The CDR3 is made up of 15 amino acids. The germline V and J ends were trimmed by 4 bases and 7 bases, with 20 bases remaining between them. Germline CDR1 MRHNA, CDR2 SNTAGT. The chain's CDR3 is CASSATPSRSGEQYF. DNA for the CDR3: TGTGCCAGCAGTGCCACCCCCTCCCGATCGGGGGAGCAGTACTTC.

The CDR3 is CASSQSRGAGELFF. CDR3 bases: TGTGCCAGCAGCCAAAGTAGAGGCGCCGGGGAGCTGTTTTTT. The rearrangement uses TRBV6-5 and TRBJ2-2; no clear D gene. CDR3 size: 14 residues. In germline, CDR1 is MNHEY, CDR2 SVGAGI. V was trimmed by 6 bases and J by 6 bases, leaving 14 bases between them.

The rearrangement joins TRBV7-3 to TRBJ2-5; the D gene is possibly TRBD2 (6 bases). The CDR3 length is 13 residues. Trimming left V 4 bases short and J 9 bases short, with 15 bases between. Germline CDR1 reads SGHTA; CDR2 reads FQGTGA. This chain's CDR3 is CASSSGGPGPQYF. In nucleotides, the CDR3 is TGTGCCAGCAGCTCCGGAGGGCCAGGGCCCCAGTACTTC.

J is TRBJ2-5 and V is TRBV29-1; D is perhaps TRBD2 (5 bases). V was cut by 7 bases and J by 5 bases, with 17 bases left in between. There are 13 residues in the CDR3. Germline assignment: CDR1 SQVTM and CDR2 ANQGSEA. The CDR3 coding sequence is TGCAGCGCAGAACTAGTTAATAGGGAGACCCAGTACTTC. Protein sequence: CSAELVNRETQYF.

The rearrangement links TRBV30 to TRBJ2-3; possible D gene TRBD2, 5 bases. Germline lookup yields CDR1 GTSNPN and CDR2 SVGIG (reference sequence). This CDR3 has 21 amino acids. V lost 0 bases and J 0 bases, leaving 28 bases between the germline ends. CDR3 coding DNA: TGTGCCTGGAGTGTAGAGCGGTTGAGGCTAGCCTCCTCCTCAAGCACAGATACGCAGTATTTT. Translation gives CAWSVERLRLASSSSTDTQYF.

This chain uses TRBV27 with TRBJ1-5; no clear D. The CDR3 has 16 amino acids. The V and J ends lost 6 bases and 4 bases respectively, with 19 bases between them. The V gene's germline CDR1 is MNHEY and CDR2 SMNVEV (reference sequence). The CDR3 DNA is TGTGCCAGCAGCTCCGGAGTCAGAACCCCTAATCAGCCCCAGCATTTT. It codes for CASSSGVRTPNQPQHF.

This chain links TRBV4-2 with TRBJ1-2, with D hard to call. The CDR3 covers 17 residues. The V and J ends lost 2 bases and 8 bases respectively, with 24 bases between them. Germline loops: CDR1 LGHNA, CDR2 YNFKEQ. CDR3 in amino acids: CASSQRGGGCPKSGYTF. The CDR3 DNA sequence: TGTGCCAGCAGCCAACGGGGAGGTGGATGCCCGAAATCGGGCTACACCTTC.

V usage is TRBV29-1 and J usage is TRBJ2-2; 11 nucleotides match TRBD2. Trimming cost V 5 bases and J 2 bases; bases outside gene matches: 4. The germline V gene has CDR1 SQVTM and CDR2 ANQGSEA. The CDR3 consists of 15 residues. The CDR3 bases are TGCAGCGTTAAAGGACTAGCGGGCAACACCGGGGAGCTGTTTTTT. It codes for CSVKGLAGNTGELFF.

The genes are TRBV11-3 and TRBJ2-1; 13 nucleotides align to TRBD2. The germline V gene has CDR1 SGHNT and CDR2 YENEEA. J lost 0 bases, V lost 0 bases, and 5 bases had no gene match. CDR3 size: 19 residues. In nucleotides, the CDR3 is TGTGCCAGCAGCTTAGATCGACTAGCGGGAGGCCTCTCCTACAATGAGCAGTTCTTC. Its protein is CASSLDRLAGGLSYNEQFF.